These 3 T cell receptor beta chains originate from one sample sequenced in a study of beta chain features in type 1 diabetes. Study-wide results and limits: In all four CD4+ subsets, TCRB CDR3 length was significantly, moderately reduced in type 1 diabetes.

The entirety of the isolated RNA underwent reverse transcription, so expressed TCRB transcripts were sequenced. Assay: immunoSEQ multiplex PCR; the TCRdb copy retains only in-frame clones and omits some. The repertoire holds more than 250,000 clones, with 14% as singletons. No antigen has been identified for these receptors. Sample: naive CD4+ T cells from blood. The receptors shown here come from a man aged 25 to 40 with type 1 diabetes.

The chain couples TRBV5-8 to TRBJ2-5; D possibly corresponds to TRBD2 (6 bases). Between the trimmed V and J ends, which lost 4 bases and 5 bases, there was a span of 24 bases. Germline V gene lookup returns CDR1 SGHTS and CDR2 YDEGEE. There are 17 residues in the CDR3. DNA for the CDR3: TGTGCCAGCAGCCGGAACCTGGGCGATTGGAGGGTTGAGACCCAGTACTTC. It codes for CASSRNLGDWRVETQYF.

The rearrangement joins TRBV30 to TRBJ2-1; D is ambiguous. Germline CDR1 and CDR2: GTSNPN and SVGIG (reference sequence). CDR3 length equals 12 residues. Trimming left V 5 bases short and J 8 bases short, with 13 bases between. The CDR3 DNA follows: TGTGCCTGGTCGCCCGTAGAGGATGAGCAGTTCTTC. Amino acids: CAWSPVEDEQFF.

This clone was detected a few times. The rearrangement uses TRBV15 and TRBJ2-3, with 8 bases identical to TRBD2. This CDR3 comprises 16 residues. J was trimmed by 1 base and V by 0 bases; bases with no gene match: 3. Germline V lookup: CDR1 LNHNV, CDR2 YYDKDF (reference sequence). CDR3 region: CATSRDPAGGTDTQYF. CDR3 DNA sequence: TGTGCCACCAGCAGAGATCCAGCGGGAGGCACAGATACGCAGTATTTT.